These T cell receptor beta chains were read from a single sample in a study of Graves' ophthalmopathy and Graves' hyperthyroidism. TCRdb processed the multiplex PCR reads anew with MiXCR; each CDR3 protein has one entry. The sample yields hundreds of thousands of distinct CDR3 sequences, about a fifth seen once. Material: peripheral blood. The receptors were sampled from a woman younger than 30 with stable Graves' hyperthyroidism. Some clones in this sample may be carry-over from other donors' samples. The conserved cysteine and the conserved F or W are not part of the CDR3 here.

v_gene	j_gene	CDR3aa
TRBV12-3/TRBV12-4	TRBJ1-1	ASSSRWQGPEAF
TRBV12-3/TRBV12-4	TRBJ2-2	ASSLGDRGSNTGELF
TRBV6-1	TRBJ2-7	ASCGTFYEQY
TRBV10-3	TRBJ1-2	AISETSGRAANTGDYGYT
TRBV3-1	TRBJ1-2	ASSQARVSYGYT
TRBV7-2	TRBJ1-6	ASSPRSGTGGISPLH
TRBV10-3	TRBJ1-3	AISEPSNGGNTIY
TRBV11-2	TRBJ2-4	ASSLVSGLAGVGAKNIQY
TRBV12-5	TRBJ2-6	ASGLSYGGGAGANVLT
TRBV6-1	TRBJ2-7	ASIRAPGDRANEQY
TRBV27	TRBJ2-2	ASSLSPLTGELF
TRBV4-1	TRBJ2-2	ASSQDRLAGGLIGELF
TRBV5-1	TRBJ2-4	ASSLAGGSNIQY
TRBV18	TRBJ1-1	ASSIAQNTEAF
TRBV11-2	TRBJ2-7	ASSEDRGPSYEQY
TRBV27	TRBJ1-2	ASRLRTVPHYGYT
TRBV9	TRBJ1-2	ASSVAEENYGYT
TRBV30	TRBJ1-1	ASQGAVGVTEAF
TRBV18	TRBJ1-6	ASSPTGTGVNSPLH
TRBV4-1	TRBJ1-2	ASSQPGGLLSNYGYT
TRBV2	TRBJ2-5	ASSESGRGRQETQY
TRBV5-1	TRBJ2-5	ASSLAWTGGAQY
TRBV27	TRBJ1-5	ASRAGTRSQPQH
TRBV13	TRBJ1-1	ASSSPRGVDTEAF
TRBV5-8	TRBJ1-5	ASSHGMDNQPQH
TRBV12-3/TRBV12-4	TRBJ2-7	ASSLSREQY
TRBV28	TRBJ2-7	ASSITSVYEQY
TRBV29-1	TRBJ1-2	SVAVTVYGYT
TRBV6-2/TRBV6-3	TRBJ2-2	ASSYSSPLNANTGELF
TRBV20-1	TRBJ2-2	SARGGGSGTGELF
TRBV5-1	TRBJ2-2	ASSSGQGAPTGELF
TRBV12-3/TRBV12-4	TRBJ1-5	ASSSGLRFNQPQH
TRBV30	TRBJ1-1	AWSVQVSTEAF
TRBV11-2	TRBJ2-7	ASSKVGTGFEQY
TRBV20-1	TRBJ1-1	SARDPGGTGTEAF
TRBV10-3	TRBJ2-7	AISDTSSSYEQY
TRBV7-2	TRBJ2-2	ASSPRSQNTGELF
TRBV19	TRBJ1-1	ATKTGLEMNTEAF
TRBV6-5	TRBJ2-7	ASSPDRGATYEQY
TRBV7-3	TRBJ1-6	ASSLTAGGESPLH
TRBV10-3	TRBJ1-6	AISGQTSNSPLH
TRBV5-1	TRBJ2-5	ASSLNAGGPQETQY
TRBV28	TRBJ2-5	ASSARQVLLQETQY
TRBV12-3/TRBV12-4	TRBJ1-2	ASSFQQGVDGYT
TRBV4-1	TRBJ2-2	ASSRRHAFGGTGELF
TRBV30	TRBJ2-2	AWTGEFGELF
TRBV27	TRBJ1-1	ASKTGKNTEAF
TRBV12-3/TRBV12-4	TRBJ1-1	ASRRTGANTEAF
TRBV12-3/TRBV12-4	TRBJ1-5	ASSPTGNQPQH
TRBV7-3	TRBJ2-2	ASSPSGANTGELF
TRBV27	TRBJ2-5	ASSPTSEGETQY
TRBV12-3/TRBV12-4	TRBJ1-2	ASSTGRWGYGYT
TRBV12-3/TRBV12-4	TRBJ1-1	ASSFHHLMNTEAF
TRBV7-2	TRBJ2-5	ASSTTVQETQY
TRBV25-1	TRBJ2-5	ASSSGRSRGLETQY